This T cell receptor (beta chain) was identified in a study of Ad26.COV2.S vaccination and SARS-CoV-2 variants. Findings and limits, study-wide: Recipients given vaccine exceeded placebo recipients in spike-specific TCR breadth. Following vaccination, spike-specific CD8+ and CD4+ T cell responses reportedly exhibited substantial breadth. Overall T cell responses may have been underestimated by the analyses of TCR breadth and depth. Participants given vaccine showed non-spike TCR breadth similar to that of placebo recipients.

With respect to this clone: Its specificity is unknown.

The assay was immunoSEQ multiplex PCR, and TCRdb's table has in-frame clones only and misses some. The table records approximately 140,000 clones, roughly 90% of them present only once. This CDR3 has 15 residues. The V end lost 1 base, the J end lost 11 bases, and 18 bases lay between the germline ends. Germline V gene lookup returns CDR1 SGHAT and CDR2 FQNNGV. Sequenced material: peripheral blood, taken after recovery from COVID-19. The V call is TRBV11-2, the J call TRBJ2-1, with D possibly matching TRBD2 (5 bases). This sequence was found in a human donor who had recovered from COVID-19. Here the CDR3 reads CASSLGQSGNAKQFF. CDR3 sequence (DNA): TGTGCCAGCAGCTTAGGACAATCCGGGAACGCTAAGCAGTTCTTC.